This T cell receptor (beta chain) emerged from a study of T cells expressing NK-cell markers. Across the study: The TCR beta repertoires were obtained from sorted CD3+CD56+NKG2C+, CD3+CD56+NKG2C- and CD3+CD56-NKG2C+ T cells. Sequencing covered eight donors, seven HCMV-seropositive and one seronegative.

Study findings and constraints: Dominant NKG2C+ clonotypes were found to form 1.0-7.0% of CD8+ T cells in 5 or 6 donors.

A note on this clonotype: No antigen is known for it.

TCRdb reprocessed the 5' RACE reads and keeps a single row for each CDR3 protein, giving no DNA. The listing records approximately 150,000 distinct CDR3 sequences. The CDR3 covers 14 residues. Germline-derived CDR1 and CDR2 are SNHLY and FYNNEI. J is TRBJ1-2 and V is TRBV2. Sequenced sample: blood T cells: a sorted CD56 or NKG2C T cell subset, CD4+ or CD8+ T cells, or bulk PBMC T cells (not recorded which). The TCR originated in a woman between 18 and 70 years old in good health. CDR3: CASSEDFGPYGYTF.